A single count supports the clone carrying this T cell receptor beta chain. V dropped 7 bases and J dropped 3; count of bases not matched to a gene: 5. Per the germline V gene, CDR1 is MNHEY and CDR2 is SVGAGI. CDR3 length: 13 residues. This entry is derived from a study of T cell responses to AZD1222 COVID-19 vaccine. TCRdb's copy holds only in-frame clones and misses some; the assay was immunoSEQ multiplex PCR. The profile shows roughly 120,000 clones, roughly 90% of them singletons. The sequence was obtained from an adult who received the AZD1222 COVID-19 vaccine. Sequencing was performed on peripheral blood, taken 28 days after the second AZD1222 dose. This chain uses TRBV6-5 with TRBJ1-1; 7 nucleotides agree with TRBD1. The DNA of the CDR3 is TGTGCCAGCACCGAGGGGGCCTACACTGAAGCTTTCTTT. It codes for CASTEGAYTEAFF.